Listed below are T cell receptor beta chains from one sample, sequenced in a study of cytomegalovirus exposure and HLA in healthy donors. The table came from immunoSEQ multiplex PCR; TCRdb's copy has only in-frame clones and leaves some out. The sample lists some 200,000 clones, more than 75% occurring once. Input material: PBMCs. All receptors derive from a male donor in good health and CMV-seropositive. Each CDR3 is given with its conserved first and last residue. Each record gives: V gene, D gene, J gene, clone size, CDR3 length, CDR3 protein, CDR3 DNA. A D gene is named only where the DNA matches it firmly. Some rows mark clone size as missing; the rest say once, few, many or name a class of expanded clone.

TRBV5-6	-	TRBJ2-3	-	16	CASSFDGRGRTDTQYF	TGTGCCAGCAGCTTTGACGGGCGGGGGCGCACAGATACGCAGTATTTT
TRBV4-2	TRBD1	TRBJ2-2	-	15	CASSDGTGDTGELFF	TGTGCCAGCAGCGATGGGACAGGGGACACCGGGGAGCTGTTTTTT
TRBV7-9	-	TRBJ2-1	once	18	CASSFYPLTRFNDNEQFF	TGTGCCAGCAGCTTCTACCCCCTTACTAGATTTAACGACAATGAGCAGTTCTTC
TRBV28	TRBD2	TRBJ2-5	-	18	CASSSPLGLAGELETQYF	TGTGCCAGCAGTTCCCCGTTGGGACTAGCGGGAGAGCTAGAGACCCAGTACTTC
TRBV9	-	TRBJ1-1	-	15	CASSVRTDSNTEAFF	TGTGCCAGCAGCGTGAGGACGGACTCGAACACTGAAGCTTTCTTT
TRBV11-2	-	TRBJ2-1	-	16	CASSPYLAGGRREQFF	TGTGCCAGCAGCCCATACCTTGCGGGTGGCAGGCGTGAGCAGTTCTTC
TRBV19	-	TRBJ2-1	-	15	CASSILSLSNNEQFF	TGTGCCAGTAGTATTCTGAGCCTTTCTAACAATGAGCAGTTCTTC
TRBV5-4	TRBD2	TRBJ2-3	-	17	CASSLEVAGVGTDTQYF	TGTGCCAGCAGCTTGGAGGTAGCGGGAGTAGGGACAGATACGCAGTATTTT
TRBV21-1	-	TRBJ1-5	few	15	CASSGQGAVNQPQHF	TGTGCCAGCAGCGGACAGGGGGCCGTCAATCAGCCCCAGCATTTT
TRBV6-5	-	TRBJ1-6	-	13	CASSYPGDSPLHF	TGTGCCAGCAGTTACCCCGGAGATTCACCCCTCCACTTT
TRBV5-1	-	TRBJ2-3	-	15	CASSLEDSPTDTQYF	TGCGCCAGCAGCTTGGAGGACAGCCCCACAGATACGCAGTATTTT
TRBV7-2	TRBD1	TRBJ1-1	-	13	CASSATGNYEAFF	TGTGCCAGCAGCGCGACAGGGAACTATGAAGCTTTCTTT
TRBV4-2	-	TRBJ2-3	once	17	CASSQDKARELLDTQYF	TGTGCCAGCAGCCAAGATAAGGCCAGGGAACTTTTAGATACGCAGTATTTT
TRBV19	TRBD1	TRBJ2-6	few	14	CATRDRAGANVLTF	TGTGCCACCAGGGACAGGGCTGGGGCCAACGTCCTGACTTTC
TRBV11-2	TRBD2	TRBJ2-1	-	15	CASRLSGLAVNEQFF	TGTGCCAGCAGACTCTCGGGACTAGCTGTCAATGAGCAGTTCTTC
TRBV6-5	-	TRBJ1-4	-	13	CASSSPGRGKLFF	TGTGCCAGCAGTTCACCAGGGAGGGGAAAACTGTTTTTT
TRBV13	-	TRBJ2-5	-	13	CASSLGRGETQYF	TGTGCCAGCAGCCTAGGACGGGGGGAGACCCAGTACTTC
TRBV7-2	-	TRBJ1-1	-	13	CASRSQEYTEAFF	TGTGCCAGCAGGTCCCAGGAATACACTGAAGCTTTCTTT
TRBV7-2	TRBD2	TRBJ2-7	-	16	CASSPAVSGGFYEQYF	TGTGCCAGCAGCCCGGCGGTGAGCGGGGGGTTCTACGAGCAGTACTTC
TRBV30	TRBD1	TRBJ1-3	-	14	CAWATGSSGNTIYF	TGTGCCTGGGCGACAGGGAGCTCTGGAAACACCATATATTTT
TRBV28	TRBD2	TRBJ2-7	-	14	CASRTLAGGGEQYF	TGTGCCAGCAGAACTCTAGCGGGAGGTGGCGAGCAGTACTTC
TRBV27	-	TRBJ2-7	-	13	CASSADRYHEQYF	TGTGCCAGCAGTGCCGACAGGTATCACGAGCAGTACTTC
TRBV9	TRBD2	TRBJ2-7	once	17	CASSVGLAGGNSYEQYF	TGTGCCAGCAGCGTGGGACTAGCGGGAGGCAACTCCTACGAGCAGTACTTC
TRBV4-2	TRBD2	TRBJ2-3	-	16	CASSQVAGGLTDTQYF	TGTGCCAGCAGCCAAGTGGCGGGGGGGCTCACAGATACGCAGTATTTT
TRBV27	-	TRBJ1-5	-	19	CASSYEPWGRGWSNQPQHF	TGTGCCAGCAGTTACGAGCCCTGGGGCAGGGGATGGAGCAATCAGCCCCAGCATTTT
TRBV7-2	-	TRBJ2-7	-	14	CASSLGTEFYEQYF	TGTGCCAGCAGCTTAGGGACAGAGTTTTACGAGCAGTACTTC
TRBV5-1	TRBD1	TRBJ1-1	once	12	CASSWGQGEAFF	TGCGCCAGCAGCTGGGGACAGGGTGAAGCTTTCTTT
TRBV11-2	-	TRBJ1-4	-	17	CASSLASGWSGDEKLFF	TGTGCCAGCAGCTTAGCGTCCGGGTGGTCAGGGGATGAAAAACTGTTTTTT
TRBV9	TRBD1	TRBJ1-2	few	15	CASSVDRDRSYGYTF	TGTGCCAGCAGCGTAGACCGGGACAGAAGCTATGGCTACACCTTC
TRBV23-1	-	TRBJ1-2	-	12	CASSHLRSCYTF	TGCGCCAGCAGTCACCTCAGGTCTTGCTACACCTTC
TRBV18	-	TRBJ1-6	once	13	CASSPARDSPLHF	TGTGCCAGCTCACCGGCCAGGGATTCACCCCTCCACTTT
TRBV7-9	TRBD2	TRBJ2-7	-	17	CASSPTNLLRGTYEQYF	TGTGCCAGCAGCCCTACAAATCTATTGCGGGGGACCTACGAGCAGTACTTC
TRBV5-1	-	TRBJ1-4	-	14	CASRPDRPQEKLFF	TGCGCCAGCAGACCTGACAGGCCTCAGGAAAAACTGTTTTTT
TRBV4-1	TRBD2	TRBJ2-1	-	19	CASSQVSGLAANSYNEQFF	TGCGCCAGCAGCCAAGTATCGGGACTAGCGGCGAACTCCTACAATGAGCAGTTCTTC
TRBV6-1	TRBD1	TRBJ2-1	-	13	CASKGQGVNEQFF	TGTGCCAGCAAGGGCCAGGGGGTCAATGAGCAGTTCTTC
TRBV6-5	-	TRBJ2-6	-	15	CASSYDSSGANVLTF	TGTGCCAGCAGTTACGACAGCTCTGGGGCCAACGTCCTGACTTTC
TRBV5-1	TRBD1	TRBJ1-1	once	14	CASSSGDRYTEAFF	TGCGCCAGCAGCTCCGGGGACAGATACACTGAAGCTTTCTTT
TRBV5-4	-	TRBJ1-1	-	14	CASSSGGGLVRAFF	TGTGCCAGCAGCTCCGGGGGGGGGCTAGTTAGAGCTTTCTTT
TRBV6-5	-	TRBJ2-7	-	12	CASNSGSYEQYF	TGTGCCAGCAATTCAGGCTCCTACGAGCAGTACTTC
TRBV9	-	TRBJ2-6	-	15	CASSVHNSGANVLTF	TGTGCCAGCAGCGTCCACAACTCTGGGGCCAACGTCCTGACTTTC